The sequence of this TCR beta chain was determined in a study of T cell clonotyping in hematopoietic cell transplantation. The study's findings and limits: At the given depth, recipient repertoires were over 95% de novo clonotypes. Broader posttransplant TCR repertoire diversity was predicted by graft donor and pretransplant recipient Inverse Simpson Index values. After transplant, recipient diversity fell while pathologically expanded clonotypes grew through day 180.

The table came from immunoSEQ multiplex PCR; TCRdb's copy has only in-frame clones and leaves some out. This table holds approximately 2,000 clones, over 90% found once. CDR3 length equals 14 residues. J was trimmed by 0 bases and V by 8 bases; bases with no gene match: 5. CDR1 is MNHNS and CDR2 is SASEGT in the germline V gene. This clone was observed once. Antigen specificity is unknown. This receptor was identified in a man aged 45-60 years in good health. Some clones in this sample may be carry-over from other donors' samples. Sequencing input: peripheral blood mononuclear cells. The chain has TRBV6-1 and TRBJ1-1; 8 bases are a match to TRBD1. The CDR3 coding sequence is TGTGCCAGCGGCGCCAGGGGGCTGAACACTGAAGCTTTCTTT. Protein sequence: CASGARGLNTEAFF.